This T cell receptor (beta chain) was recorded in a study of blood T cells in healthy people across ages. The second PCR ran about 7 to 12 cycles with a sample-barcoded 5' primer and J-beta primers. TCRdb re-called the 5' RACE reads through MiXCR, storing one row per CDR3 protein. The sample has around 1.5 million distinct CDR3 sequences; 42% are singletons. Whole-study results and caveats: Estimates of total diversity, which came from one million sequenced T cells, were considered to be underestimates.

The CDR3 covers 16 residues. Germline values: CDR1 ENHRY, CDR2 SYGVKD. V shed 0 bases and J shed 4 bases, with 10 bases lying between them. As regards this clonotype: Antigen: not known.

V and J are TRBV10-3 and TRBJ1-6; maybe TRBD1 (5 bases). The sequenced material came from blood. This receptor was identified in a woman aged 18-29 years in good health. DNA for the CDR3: TGTGCCATCAGTGAGTCTCCCCGGGGGTATAATTCACCCCTCCACTTT. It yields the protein CAISESPRGYNSPLHF.